The 32 T cell receptor beta chains given below trace back to one sample, sequenced in a study of circulating CD8 cells and anti-PD-1 response in melanoma. The QIAseq Immune Repertoire TCR panel built the libraries from around 15 ng of total RNA. TCRdb re-derived calls from the reads in MiXCR, one entry per CDR3 protein. Among about 440 distinct CDR3 sequences listed, 5.5% to 8% were seen once. From live CD3+CD8+TCRalphabeta+ cells, four PD-1 and/or TIGIT subsets were sorted. The input for sequencing was CD8+ T cells from PBMCs, taken at baseline or after one month of anti-PD-1 therapy (not recorded which). These receptors all come from a human donor with melanoma.

In its sample, this clonotype ranks as large. The genes are TRBV7-2 and TRBJ1-5; D gene uncertain. The V gene lost 3 bases and the J gene lost 0 bases, with 12 bases spanning the gap. CDR3 size: 16 residues. Looked up from germline, CDR1 is SGHTA and CDR2 is FQGNSA. The DNA of the CDR3 is TGTGCCAGCAGCTTGGGAGTTCCTTATAGCAATCAGCCCCAGCATTTT. Its translation: CASSLGVPYSNQPQHF.

This clonotype is labeled as large. The V gene is TRBV2, the J gene TRBJ2-3; 12 bases fit TRBD2. In germline, CDR1 is SNHLY, CDR2 FYNNEI. The V and J ends lost 4 bases and 7 bases, in that order; junction bases with no gene match: 18. The CDR3 runs to 19 residues. The CDR3 DNA is TGTGCCAGCAGTGTCCCCTTAAAACTAGCGGGGGGTCCAAAATATACGCAGTATTTT. The encoded protein is CASSVPLKLAGGPKYTQYF.

Relative to its sample, this clonotype is large (0.1 to 1%). One end of the junction is discordant with germline, which a read error may explain. The CDR3 is CASSPEQGKQPQHF. The CDR3 nucleotides read TGTGCCAGCTCACCAGAACAGGGCAAACAGCCCCAGCATTTT. The chain couples TRBV18 to TRBJ1-5; D may be TRBD1 (6 bases). The CDR3 has 14 residues. Germline V gene sequence: CDR1 KGHSH, CDR2 LQKENI.

In this sample, this clonotype is large. V and J are TRBV20-1 and TRBJ1-1; TRBD1 matches 7 bases. J lost 4 bases, V lost 5 bases, and 7 bases had no gene match. The CDR3 is 13 amino acids. Germline V CDR1 and CDR2: DFQATT, SNEGSKA (reference sequence). CDR3 in DNA: TGCAGTGCTGCGACAGGGACGACCACTGAAGCTTTCTTT. Protein: CSAATGTTTEAFF.

Relative to its sample, this clonotype is large (0.1 to 1%). This chain links TRBV7-2 with TRBJ2-7; 8 bases fit TRBD1. V shed 5 bases, J shed 4 bases, and the junction held 7 bases outside the gene matches. CDR3 length: 14 residues. Looked up from germline, CDR1 is SGHTA and CDR2 is FQGNSA. The CDR3 region is CASSPRQGWYEQYF. The CDR3 coding sequence is TGTGCCAGCAGCCCTCGACAGGGGTGGTACGAGCAGTACTTC.

Relative to its sample, this clonotype is large. The gene calls are TRBV4-1 and TRBJ2-2; perhaps TRBD1 as D (6 bases). This CDR3 spans 15 amino acids. Germline CDR1 MGHRA, CDR2 YSYEKL. V was cut by 4 bases and J by 4 bases, with 13 bases left in between. The CDR3 here is CASSPRTEGTGELFF. The CDR3 region has the DNA TGCGCCAGCAGCCCTAGGACAGAAGGCACCGGGGAGCTGTTTTTT.

This clonotype is large. The V call is TRBV29-1, the J call TRBJ1-1; D is undetermined. The CDR3 consists of 13 residues. From germline, CDR1 is SQVTM and CDR2 ANQGSEA. The CDR3, as DNA: TGCACCACCGGCGGGTGGGGGAACACTGAAGCTTTCTTT. Encoded protein: CTTGGWGNTEAFF.

This clonotype ranks as medium-sized (0.01 to 0.1%). This rearrangement joins TRBV2 to TRBJ2-7; D is perhaps TRBD2 (6 bases). From germline, CDR1 is SNHLY and CDR2 FYNNEI. The CDR3 contains 12 residues. V lost 5 bases, J lost 2 bases, and 7 bases lay in between. CDR3 in DNA: TGTGCCAGCAGTCCGGGGGCCTACGAGCAGTACTTC. Its protein is CASSPGAYEQYF.

This clonotype qualifies as large. The chain recombines TRBV27 with TRBJ1-6, with 7 nucleotides matching TRBD1. The CDR3 sequence is 16 residues long. The germline CDR1 and CDR2 sequences are MNHEY and SMNVEV (reference sequence). The J segment lost 2 bases and the V segment lost 6 bases, leaving 7 bases of the junction unmatched. The CDR3 DNA is TGTGCCAGCAGGATACAGGGGAGGGCCTATAATTCACCCCTCCACTTT. As protein: CASRIQGRAYNSPLHF.

In its sample, this clonotype is large (0.1 to 1%). The chain links TRBV19 to TRBJ2-2; the D is unclear. V lost 7 bases and J lost 7, with 10 bases in between. The CDR3 is 12 residues long. Germline loops: CDR1 LNHDA, CDR2 SQIVND (reference sequence). The CDR3 region is CASKTGVGELFF. CDR3 bases: TGTGCCAGTAAAACCGGCGTCGGGGAGCTGTTTTTT.

A note on this clonotype: A read error may be the cause here, since a much bigger clone is one base away. Without the conserved terminal phenylalanine or tryptophan, this CDR3 likely stems from a read error. CDR3 sequence reads: CASTLGGPQPQHL. The DNA for the CDR3 is TGTGCCAGCACTCTTGGAGGACCTCAGCCCCAGCATCTT. The V gene is TRBV28, the J gene TRBJ1-5; no definite D call. This CDR3 spans 13 amino acids. CDR1 is MDHEN and CDR2 is SYDVKM in the germline V gene. V shed 7 bases and J shed 6 bases, with 13 bases lying between them.

In its sample, this clonotype is medium-sized. V gene TRBV6-2 or TRBV6-3 combines with J gene TRBJ2-7; D is ambiguous. This CDR3 spans 14 amino acids. Germline CDR1 reads MNHEY; CDR2 reads SVGEGT. V shed 5 bases and J shed 0 bases, with 11 bases lying between them. Here the CDR3 reads CASSHDPSSYEQYF. CDR3 coding DNA: TGTGCCAGCAGTCACGATCCGAGCTCCTACGAGCAGTACTTC.

In its sample, this clonotype is large. The gene calls are TRBV6-5 and TRBJ2-3; no firm D call. The V gene lost 6 bases and the J gene lost 0 bases, with 7 bases spanning the gap. The CDR3 contains 13 residues. Germline V lookup: CDR1 MNHEY, CDR2 SVGAGI. CDR3 in amino acids: CASSLQSTDTQYF. CDR3 DNA sequence: TGTGCCAGCAGCCTCCAGAGCACAGATACGCAGTATTTT.

Judged by abundance, this clonotype is large. This chain uses TRBV7-3 with TRBJ2-7, with 7 positions matching TRBD1. The CDR3 is made up of 16 amino acids. The V and J ends lost 5 bases and 6 bases, in that order; junction bases with no gene match: 16. CDR1 and CDR2 (germline): SGHTA, FQGTGA. CDR3 bases: TGTGCCAGCAGCCTTAAGATCGACAGGGCCCTCCTCGAGCAGTACTTC. It codes for CASSLKIDRALLEQYF.

By share, this clonotype counts as medium-sized. The V gene is TRBV4-1, the J gene TRBJ2-1; D may match TRBD1 or TRBD2 (6 bases each). Trimming pared 4 bases from V and 5 bases from J, leaving 18 bases between. This CDR3 is 16 amino acids long. CDR1 and CDR2 (germline): MGHRA, YSYEKL. CDR3 DNA: TGCGCCAGCAGCCGAGGAACAGGGACTTCTGACAATGAGCAGTTCTTC. Amino acid sequence: CASSRGTGTSDNEQFF.

By share, this clonotype ranks as large. The chain couples TRBV29-1 to TRBJ1-4; 8 nucleotides agree with TRBD1. Germline loops: CDR1 SQVTM, CDR2 ANQGSEA. CDR3 length equals 15 residues. The V and J ends lost 1 base and 8 bases, in that order; junction bases with no gene match: 9. The CDR3 DNA reads TGCAGCGTTGAAGTGCGCCACAGGGGGGGAGAAAAACTGTTTTTT. This translates into CSVEVRHRGGEKLFF.

By share, this clonotype counts as large (0.1 to 1%). The V and J genes are TRBV20-1 and TRBJ2-3; D ambiguous. The CDR3 runs 11 residues. V lost 4 bases, J lost 8 bases, and 10 bases lay in between. The germline V gene has CDR1 DFQATT and CDR2 SNEGSKA (reference sequence). CDR3 sequence (DNA): TGCAGTGCTACCGAACTGGGTACGCAGTATTTT. It yields the protein CSATELGTQYF.

Judged by abundance, this clonotype is large. The chain carries TRBV2 and TRBJ2-7, with TRBD1 matching 10 bases. Looked up from germline, CDR1 is SNHLY and CDR2 is FYNNEI. V shed 5 bases and J 0 bases; nucleotides not matched to a gene: 7. CDR3 length: 16 residues. In DNA, the CDR3 is TGTGCCAGCAGTAGGGACAGGGGAACCTCCTCCTACGAGCAGTACTTC. Translation: CASSRDRGTSSYEQYF. Full variable domain (remainder filled in from reference TRBV2 and TRBJ2-7): EPEVTQTPSHQVTQMGQEVILRCVPISNHLYFYWYRQILGQKVEFLVSFYNNEISEKSEIFDDQFSVERPDGSNFTLKIRSTKLEDSAMYFCASSRDRGTSSYEQYFGPGTRLTVT.

This clonotype is large. CDR3 protein: CASSLNSNQPQHF. The CDR3 DNA is TGTGCCAGTAGTTTGAATAGCAATCAGCCCCAGCATTTT. The chain couples TRBV19 to TRBJ1-5, with D unclear. CDR1 is LNHDA, CDR2 SQIVND, per germline (reference sequence). The length of the CDR3 is 13 residues. The V end lost 5 bases, the J end lost 0 bases, and 5 bases lay between the germline ends.

Relative to its sample, this clonotype is large. This chain links TRBV12-5 with TRBJ2-1; 10 bases align to TRBD2. V shed 6 bases and J 4 bases; nucleotides not matched to a gene: 9. The CDR3 sequence is 16 residues long. Germline CDR1 is LGHNT and CDR2 is FRNRAP. The DNA of the CDR3 is TGTGCTAGTGGGCCAGAGGGACTAGCGCGGTACAATGAGCAGTTCTTC. The encoded protein is CASGPEGLARYNEQFF.

This clonotype is large within its sample. The chain joins TRBV5-1 to TRBJ2-1; 7 bases match TRBD2. V trimming: 6 bases; J trimming: 9 bases; junction bases outside the gene matches: 12. This CDR3 spans 14 amino acids. Germline V gene data show CDR1 as SGHRS and CDR2 as YFSETQ. The CDR3 protein is CASTPGGGYGEQFF. The DNA of the CDR3 is TGCGCCAGCACCCCCGGGGGAGGGTATGGTGAGCAGTTCTTC.

In this sample, this clonotype is large. The chain carries TRBV7-6 and TRBJ2-7; TRBD1 aligns across 9 bases. This CDR3 contains 14 residues. V shed 4 bases, J shed 2 bases, and the junction held 3 bases outside the gene matches. Germline CDR1 SGHVS, CDR2 FNYEAQ. CDR3 protein: CASSYGTGTYEQYF. For the CDR3, the DNA is TGTGCCAGCAGCTACGGGACAGGGACCTACGAGCAGTACTTC.

By sample share, this clonotype is medium-sized. The chain couples TRBV7-2 to TRBJ2-7; TRBD1 might be the D (5 bases). The V end lost 1 base, the J end lost 6 bases, and 16 bases lay between the germline ends. Germline loops: CDR1 SGHTA, CDR2 FQGNSA. The CDR3 has 15 amino acids. In nucleotides, the CDR3 is TGTGCCAGCAGCTTAGAGCTTACAGGCTGGGTCGAGCAGTACTTC. The encoded protein is CASSLELTGWVEQYF.

By share of the sample, this clonotype is large. The gene calls are TRBV28 and TRBJ2-7; D is perhaps TRBD1 (6 bases). The germline V and J ends were trimmed by 6 bases and 5 bases, with 20 bases remaining between them. Germline V CDR1 and CDR2: MDHEN, SYDVKM. The CDR3 is made up of 15 amino acids. Here the CDR3 reads CASSSVTGKADEQYF. In nucleotides, the CDR3 is TGTGCCAGCAGCTCCGTCACAGGGAAGGCGGACGAGCAGTACTTC.

In this sample, this clonotype is large. The V gene is TRBV5-4, the J gene TRBJ2-7; D is possibly TRBD1 (6 bases). Per the germline V gene, CDR1 is SGHNT and CDR2 is YYREEE (reference sequence). Trimming removed 4 bases from V and 4 bases from J, with 18 bases in between. The CDR3 consists of 15 residues. The CDR3 is CASSHSDRIPYEQYF. The CDR3 coding sequence is TGTGCCAGCAGCCATTCCGACAGGATCCCGTACGAGCAGTACTTC.

The chain is built from TRBV28 and TRBJ2-1; 16 positions match TRBD2. The germline gives CDR1 MDHEN, CDR2 SYDVKM. Germline trimming cut 6 bases from V and 4 bases from J; bases unmatched to any gene: 9. This CDR3 has 18 amino acids. The CDR3 coding sequence is TGTGCCAGCAGACCCGAGGGACTAGCGGGGGGGCTATACAATGAGCAGTTCTTC. Translation: CASRPEGLAGGLYNEQFF.

In its sample, this clonotype is large. The rearrangement uses TRBV4-3 and TRBJ2-7, with 7 positions matching TRBD1. The CDR3 is made up of 15 amino acids. From germline, CDR1 is LGHNA and CDR2 YSLEER. J lost 5 bases, V lost 1 base, and 8 bases had no gene match. The CDR3 DNA sequence: TGCGCCAGCAGCCAAGTGAGGGGGCAGTACGACGAGCAGTACTTC. Protein sequence: CASSQVRGQYDEQYF.

The chain employs TRBV28 and TRBJ2-7; D tentatively fits TRBD1 or TRBD2 (5 bases each). With 4 bases removed from V and 6 bases from J, the gap between germline ends came to 13 bases. Germline V lookup: CDR1 MDHEN, CDR2 SYDVKM. CDR3 size: 13 residues. DNA for the CDR3: TGTGCCAGCAGTTGGACGGGGCGCTCCGAGCAGTACTTC. Its translation: CASSWTGRSEQYF. The complete variable domain, with remaining parts taken from reference TRBV28 and TRBJ2-7, reads DVKVTQSSRYLVKRTGEKVFLECVQDMDHENMFWYRQDPGLGLRLIYFSYDVKMKEKGDIPEGYSVSREKKERFSLILESASTNQTSMYLCASSWTGRSEQYFGPGTRLTVT.

This chain connects TRBV27 to TRBJ1-6; TRBD1 is a possible D gene (5 bases). The CDR3 length is 13 residues. Per germline, CDR1 MNHEY and CDR2 SMNVEV (reference sequence). The V gene lost 7 bases and the J gene lost 5 bases, with 9 bases spanning the gap. CDR3 nucleotides: TGTGCCAGCAAGTCGGGGGATAATTCACCCCTCCACTTT. Its protein is CASKSGDNSPLHF.

This clonotype rates as large. The chain employs TRBV19 and TRBJ1-1; possible D gene TRBD1, 5 bases. CDR1 and CDR2 (germline): LNHDA, SQIVND (reference sequence). The CDR3 sequence is 13 residues long. The germline V and J ends were trimmed by 5 bases and 8 bases, with 15 bases remaining between them. CDR3 amino acids: CASSFGASGEAFF. In DNA form, the CDR3 reads TGTGCCAGTAGTTTCGGGGCCTCTGGGGAAGCTTTCTTT.

By sample share, this clonotype is large. CDR3 loop: CASSLFRTSKDEQFF. As DNA, the CDR3 is TGTGCCAGCAGTTTATTCCGGACTAGCAAAGATGAGCAGTTCTTC. The chain carries TRBV28 and TRBJ2-1; 8 bases are a match to TRBD2. This CDR3 contains 15 residues. Germline-derived CDR1 and CDR2 are MDHEN and SYDVKM. Trimming cost V 1 base and J 8 bases; bases outside gene matches: 7. The whole variable domain, remainder taken from reference TRBV28 and TRBJ2-1, is DVKVTQSSRYLVKRTGEKVFLECVQDMDHENMFWYRQDPGLGLRLIYFSYDVKMKEKGDIPEGYSVSREKKERFSLILESASTNQTSMYLCASSLFRTSKDEQFFGPGTRLTVL.

Within the sample, this clonotype is large. The rearrangement links TRBV28 to TRBJ1-1; no clear D gene. There are 14 residues in the CDR3. The ends were cut back, 4 bases at V and 5 bases at J, with 14 bases in the middle. Germline loops: CDR1 MDHEN, CDR2 SYDVKM. The CDR3 DNA reads as TGTGCCAGCAGTTCCGGAAGTCGTCCAACTGAAGCTTTCTTT. Its protein product is CASSSGSRPTEAFF.